The rows below give T cell receptor beta chains drawn from one sample of a study of CD8 T cells in Susac syndrome. TCRdb reprocessed the immunoSEQ multiplex PCR reads via MiXCR and lists one record per CDR3 protein. There are roughly 150,000 distinct CDR3 sequences in the sample; around 93% occur only once, and more than 0.11% lies in the top ten. Sequences were obtained from CD4+ T cells from PBMCs. The receptors were sampled from a human donor in good health. The CDR3 runs from the conserved cysteine through the conserved F or W. Some rows mark clone size as missing; the rest say once, few, many or name a class of expanded clone.

V gene	J gene	CDR3 length	clone size	CDR3 protein
TRBV6-5	TRBJ2-7	15	-	CASSYSGTDPYEQYF
TRBV28	TRBJ1-5	12	-	CASGAGSQPQHF
TRBV25-1	TRBJ1-2	11	-	CASSDLGTFFF
TRBV27	TRBJ1-5	16	-	CASSPLTKVGRQPQHF
TRBV20-1	TRBJ2-7	15	-	CSASGERANSYEQYF
TRBV2	TRBJ2-5	14	-	CASSDLGWGETQYF
TRBV25-1	TRBJ2-5	13	-	CASRWANEETQYF
TRBV3-1	TRBJ2-7	15	-	CASSLLGGTTYEQYF
TRBV30	TRBJ2-5	14	-	CAWSVTGVGETQYF
TRBV29-1	TRBJ2-2	12	-	CSVLGPTGELFF
TRBV3-1	TRBJ1-1	15	-	CASSQALTGGSGAFF
TRBV6-5	TRBJ2-1	16	once	CASSYSGGSGYNEQFF
TRBV27	TRBJ1-1	15	-	CASSATDRANTEAFF
TRBV4-1	TRBJ1-5	12	-	CASSHLGGPQHF
TRBV5-4	TRBJ2-7	13	-	CASRGFGLHEQYF
TRBV4-2	TRBJ1-2	15	-	CASSQGQENNYGYTF
TRBV3-1	TRBJ2-5	15	-	CASTRQAGGQETQYF
TRBV12-3/TRBV12-4	TRBJ1-3	15	-	CASRPAGLSGNTIYF
TRBV2	TRBJ1-5	14	-	CASSEGQGHQPQHF
TRBV3-1	TRBJ1-1	16	-	CASSAMGQGANTEAFF
TRBV27	TRBJ1-1	14	-	CASSSARMNTEAFF
TRBV9	TRBJ2-7	15	-	CASSARQGTEGEQYF
TRBV5-4	TRBJ2-5	15	-	CASSWGQGAGETQYF
TRBV9	TRBJ1-2	13	-	CASSASLSYGYTF
TRBV20-1	TRBJ1-2	15	-	CSAANPGQGVNGYTF
TRBV7-2	TRBJ1-6	13	-	CASSPRRNSPLHF
TRBV27	TRBJ2-1	16	-	CASSLYRVAGGNEQFF
TRBV9	TRBJ2-2	16	-	CASSRAGGNDPGELFF
TRBV19	TRBJ2-7	14	-	CASRTDAGSYEQYF
TRBV2	-	15	-	CASSATWTSGDEQYF
TRBV6-6	TRBJ2-1	12	-	CASSQGDNEQFF
TRBV5-1	TRBJ2-2	15	-	CASSLFTGANGELFF
TRBV6-5	TRBJ2-7	14	-	CASSYATGIYEQYF
TRBV3-1	TRBJ1-5	16	once	CASSQDSGRSGQPQHF
TRBV20-1	TRBJ2-7	15	-	CSAPRQGRGSYEQYF
TRBV19	TRBJ2-7	13	-	CASRRESSYEQYF
TRBV2	TRBJ2-3	14	-	CASSEQGGTDTQYF
TRBV20-1	TRBJ2-1	13	-	CSARGRSKYEQFF
TRBV23-1	TRBJ2-7	16	-	CASSQSPAFSSYEQYF
TRBV29-1	TRBJ1-1	14	-	CSVERGSENTEAFF
TRBV19	TRBJ2-1	15	-	CASSIARDSIDEQFF
TRBV4-2	TRBJ2-7	18	-	CASSHPRTSGGTTYEQYF
TRBV5-8	TRBJ1-5	14	-	CASSLIGFSQPQHF
TRBV4-2	TRBJ1-2	14	-	CASSQVGQYYGYTF
TRBV7-9	TRBJ2-2	13	-	CASSLAVFGELFF
TRBV5-6	TRBJ1-5	13	-	CASSSQGLQPQHF
TRBV7-8	TRBJ2-7	15	-	CASSEGQVFSYEQYF
TRBV7-3	TRBJ2-2	16	-	CASSPTGGYNTGELFF
TRBV6-2/TRBV6-3	TRBJ2-6	13	-	CASGSSGANVLTF